The clone carrying this TCR beta chain was detected only once. Its antigen is unidentified. A much larger clone differs by one base, so this may be a read error. In this CDR3 the conserved last residue, phenylalanine or tryptophan, is missing, so a read error is likely. This record belongs to a study of T cells in Graves' hyperthyroidism and ophthalmopathy. Findings of the study overall: Peripheral blood also featured most of the thyroid clonotypes expanded above 0.001.

TCR beta CDR3 region amplification was performed from RNA transcripts. Researchers ran a first-round RT-PCR on the TCR CDR3 using the HTBI primer set. One entry per CDR3 protein, called by TCRdb with MiXCR from the multiplex PCR reads. The sample lists 660,000 or so distinct CDR3 sequences, roughly 45% occurring once. V lost 3 bases, J lost 6 bases, and 12 bases lay in between. The germline V gene encodes CDR1 ENHRY and CDR2 SYGVKD. There are 14 residues in the CDR3. This sequence was found in an adult man with Graves' disease, either hyperthyroidism or ophthalmopathy (not recorded which). The V and J genes are TRBV10-3 and TRBJ1-5, with D hard to call. The source material was peripheral blood or thyroid tissue (not recorded which). The CDR3 region is CAISDISGGQPQHL. Here the CDR3 DNA reads TGTGCCATCAGTGACATCTCGGGAGGTCAGCCCCAGCATCTT.